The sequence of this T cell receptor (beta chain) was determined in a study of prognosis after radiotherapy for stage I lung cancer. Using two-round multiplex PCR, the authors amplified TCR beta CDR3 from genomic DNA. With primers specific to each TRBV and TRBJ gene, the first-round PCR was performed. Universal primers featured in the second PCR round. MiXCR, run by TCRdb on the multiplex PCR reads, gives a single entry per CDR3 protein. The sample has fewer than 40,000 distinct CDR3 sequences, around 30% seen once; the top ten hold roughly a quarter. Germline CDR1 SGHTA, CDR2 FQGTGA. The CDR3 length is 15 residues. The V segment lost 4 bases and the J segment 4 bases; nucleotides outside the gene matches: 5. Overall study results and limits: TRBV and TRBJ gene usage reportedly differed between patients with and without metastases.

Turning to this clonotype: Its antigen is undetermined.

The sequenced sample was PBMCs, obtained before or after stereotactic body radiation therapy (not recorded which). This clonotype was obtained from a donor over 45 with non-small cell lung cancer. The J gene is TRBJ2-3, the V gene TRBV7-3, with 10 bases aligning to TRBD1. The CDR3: CASSSTGTGADTQYF. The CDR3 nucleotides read TGTGCCAGCAGCTCAACCGGGACAGGGGCAGATACGCAGTATTTT.